The entry below describes one T cell receptor (beta chain). The sample is drawn from a study of blood T cell repertoires in COVID-19. The data were produced by immunoSEQ multiplex PCR, yet TCRdb's version contains in-frame clones alone and is incomplete. The sample includes about 210,000 clones, 60% to 85% of them seen just once. CDR1 is SQVTM and CDR2 is ANQGSEA in the germline V gene. This CDR3 is built from 13 residues. V lost 3 bases to trimming and J lost 5 bases, with 13 bases between them. The J gene is TRBJ2-5, the V gene TRBV29-1; TRBD1 is a possible D gene (6 bases). The specimen sequenced was peripheral blood. The origin of this receptor is a woman aged 65 to 85 with acute or convalescent COVID-19. CDR3 amino acids: CSVDRTGPETQYF. The CDR3 region has the DNA TGCAGCGTTGACCGCACAGGGCCGGAGACCCAGTACTTC.